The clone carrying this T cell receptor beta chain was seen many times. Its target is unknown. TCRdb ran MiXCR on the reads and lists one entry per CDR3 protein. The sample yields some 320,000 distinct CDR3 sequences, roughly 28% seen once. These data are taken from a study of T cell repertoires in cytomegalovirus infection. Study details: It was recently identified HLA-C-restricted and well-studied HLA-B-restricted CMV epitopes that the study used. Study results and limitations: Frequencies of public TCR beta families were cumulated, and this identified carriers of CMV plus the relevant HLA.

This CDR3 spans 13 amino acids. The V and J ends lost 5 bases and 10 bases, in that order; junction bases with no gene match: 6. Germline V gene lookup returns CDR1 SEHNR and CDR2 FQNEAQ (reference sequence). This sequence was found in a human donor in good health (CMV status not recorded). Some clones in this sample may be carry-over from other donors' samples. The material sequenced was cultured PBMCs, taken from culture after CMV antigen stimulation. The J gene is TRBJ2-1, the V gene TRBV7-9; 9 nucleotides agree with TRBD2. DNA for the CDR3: TGTGCCAGCAGCCCGGGGACTAGCCGAGAGCAGTTCTTC. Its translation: CASSPGTSREQFF.